This record concerns one T cell receptor beta chain sequence. In the original workflow: Reference gene primer amplification in the assay estimated nucleated cell counts. Method: immunoSEQ multiplex PCR; TCRdb's copy keeps in-frame clones and lacks some. Clone size and V and J calls were adopted from that table, with D and trimming inferred from the DNA. The sample records about 120,000 clones, just under 90% being singletons. V shed 0 bases and J shed 4 bases, with 13 bases lying between them. This CDR3 has 15 amino acids. Per the germline V gene, CDR1 is SGDLS and CDR2 is YYNGEE. This entry comes from a study of blood T cell repertoires in COVID-19. Whole-study context: Nucleic acid was either cDNA or gDNA, and it came from T cells, B-cell-depleted T cells, or PBMCs.

V and J are TRBV9 and TRBJ1-2; possibly TRBD1 for D (5 bases). This clonotype originated in a woman in her 50s with acute or convalescent COVID-19. Material for sequencing was peripheral blood. CDR3 amino acids: CASSVAGGTAYGYTF. In DNA form, the CDR3 reads TGTGCCAGCAGCGTAGCCGGGGGGACCGCCTATGGCTACACCTTC.